Listed below are T cell receptor beta chains from one sample, sequenced in a study of T cells in Graves' hyperthyroidism and ophthalmopathy. TCRdb itself ran the multiplex PCR reads through MiXCR, one entry per CDR3 protein. The sample has about 400,000 distinct CDR3 sequences; around 15% are singletons. Material for sequencing was blood. Receptor source: a woman aged 60-75 years with Graves' ophthalmopathy. The CDR3 runs from the conserved cysteine through the conserved F or W. The D gene is left open where the match is weak. The size of a clone is reported for some rows only, either as once, few or many, or as a class for expanded clones.

v_gene: TRBV28
d_gene: TRBD1
j_gene: TRBJ1-4
abundance: many
CDR3aa: CASSHYRGGEKLFF
CDR3nt: TGTGCCAGCAGCCACTACAGGGGCGGTGAAAAACTGTTTTTT

v_gene: TRBV30
d_gene: .
j_gene: TRBJ2-7
abundance: few
CDR3aa: CAWSSNRGGSYEQYF
CDR3nt: TGTGCCTGGAGTAGTAATCGCGGAGGGTCCTACGAGCAGTACTTC

v_gene: TRBV28
d_gene: TRBD1
j_gene: TRBJ1-2
abundance: many
CDR3aa: CASRTQGALLHGYTF
CDR3nt: TGTGCCAGCAGGACCCAGGGGGCGCTCTTACATGGCTACACCTTC

v_gene: TRBV7-2
d_gene: .
j_gene: TRBJ2-3
abundance: .
CDR3aa: CASSLMGFTDTQYF
CDR3nt: TGTGCCAGCAGCTTAATGGGTTTCACAGATACGCAGTATTTT

v_gene: TRBV27
d_gene: .
j_gene: TRBJ2-1
abundance: .
CDR3aa: CASRQTGEGGEQFF
CDR3nt: TGTGCCAGCAGGCAGACAGGGGAGGGGGGTGAGCAGTTCTTC

v_gene: TRBV29-1
d_gene: .
j_gene: TRBJ2-7
abundance: many
CDR3aa: CSVEGGSRYEQYF
CDR3nt: TGCAGCGTTGAAGGTGGGAGTCGCTACGAGCAGTACTTC

v_gene: TRBV7-2
d_gene: .
j_gene: TRBJ2-3
abundance: many
CDR3aa: CASSFRGGSTDTQYF
CDR3nt: TGTGCCAGCAGCTTCAGGGGGGGTAGCACAGATACGCAGTATTTT

v_gene: TRBV20-1
d_gene: TRBD2
j_gene: TRBJ2-5
abundance: .
CDR3aa: CSAEGTSGRGETQYF
CDR3nt: TGCAGTGCTGAAGGGACTAGCGGGAGGGGGGAGACCCAGTACTTC

v_gene: TRBV12-3/TRBV12-4
d_gene: .
j_gene: TRBJ2-3
abundance: .
CDR3aa: CASSFLPTATDTQYF
CDR3nt: TGTGCCAGCAGTTTTCTCCCGACGGCCACAGATACGCAGTATTTT

v_gene: TRBV5-8
d_gene: .
j_gene: TRBJ1-2
abundance: few
CDR3aa: CASSLYQYGYTF
CDR3nt: TGTGCCAGCAGCTTGTACCAATATGGCTACACCTTC

v_gene: TRBV27
d_gene: .
j_gene: TRBJ2-7
abundance: many
CDR3aa: CASSWVGGSVSYEQYF
CDR3nt: TGTGCCAGCAGCTGGGTGGGGGGATCGGTGTCCTACGAGCAGTACTTC

v_gene: TRBV5-1
d_gene: TRBD2
j_gene: TRBJ2-1
abundance: many
CDR3aa: CASSPQEAGGPRTLPNEQFF
CDR3nt: TGCGCCAGCAGCCCCCAGGAGGCGGGAGGGCCCAGGACCCTCCCCAATGAGCAGTTCTTC

v_gene: TRBV20-1
d_gene: .
j_gene: TRBJ2-7
abundance: once
CDR3aa: CSATERTPYPYEQYF
CDR3nt: TGCAGTGCTACCGAAAGGACTCCCTACCCCTACGAGCAGTACTTC

v_gene: TRBV20-1
d_gene: TRBD1
j_gene: TRBJ1-4
abundance: .
CDR3aa: CRADRGNEKLFF
CDR3nt: TGCAGGGCGGACAGGGGCAATGAAAAACTGTTTTTT

v_gene: TRBV20-1
d_gene: .
j_gene: TRBJ1-1
abundance: many
CDR3aa: CSAREGTTEAFF
CDR3nt: TGCAGTGCTAGAGAGGGCACTACTGAAGCTTTCTTT

v_gene: TRBV12-3/TRBV12-4
d_gene: TRBD1
j_gene: TRBJ2-7
abundance: many
CDR3aa: CASSLMGQGFSEQYF
CDR3nt: TGTGCCAGCAGTTTAATGGGACAGGGGTTCAGCGAGCAGTACTTC

v_gene: TRBV29-1
d_gene: .
j_gene: TRBJ2-5
abundance: many
CDR3aa: CSVGRGRTETQYF
CDR3nt: TGCAGCGTTGGGCGTGGCAGAACCGAGACCCAGTACTTC

v_gene: TRBV6-2/TRBV6-3
d_gene: TRBD1
j_gene: TRBJ1-2
abundance: .
CDR3aa: CASSYSPTGTYGYTF
CDR3nt: TGTGCCAGCAGTTACTCGCCGACAGGGACCTATGGCTACACCTTC

v_gene: TRBV7-8
d_gene: TRBD1
j_gene: TRBJ1-1
abundance: many
CDR3aa: CASGGDRGVTEAFF
CDR3nt: TGTGCCAGCGGAGGGGACAGGGGAGTGACTGAAGCTTTCTTT

v_gene: TRBV6-1
d_gene: .
j_gene: TRBJ2-1
abundance: few
CDR3aa: CASSGHRESYNEQFF
CDR3nt: TGTGCCAGCAGTGGTCACAGAGAATCCTACAATGAGCAGTTCTTC

v_gene: TRBV2
d_gene: .
j_gene: TRBJ1-1
abundance: many
CDR3aa: CAGSGGRNTEAFF
CDR3nt: TGTGCCGGGTCCGGGGGTAGAAACACTGAAGCTTTCTTT

v_gene: TRBV15
d_gene: .
j_gene: TRBJ2-3
abundance: .
CDR3aa: CATSRNSDTQYF
CDR3nt: TGTGCCACCAGTCGTAATAGTGATACGCAGTATTTT

v_gene: TRBV27
d_gene: TRBD2
j_gene: TRBJ2-7
abundance: once
CDR3aa: CASSPYGTSGLSYEQYF
CDR3nt: TGTGCCAGCAGTCCTTACGGGACTAGCGGTCTCTCCTACGAGCAGTACTTC

v_gene: TRBV2
d_gene: .
j_gene: TRBJ2-5
abundance: many
CDR3aa: CASSRTTGSQETQYF
CDR3nt: TGTGCCAGCAGTCGAACGACAGGCTCCCAAGAGACCCAGTACTTC

v_gene: TRBV12-3/TRBV12-4
d_gene: .
j_gene: TRBJ2-2
abundance: .
CDR3aa: CASSADSIGELFF
CDR3nt: TGTGCCAGCAGTGCCGATTCGATCGGGGAGCTGTTTTTT

v_gene: TRBV6-1
d_gene: .
j_gene: TRBJ1-1
abundance: many
CDR3aa: CASSVSSSDEAFF
CDR3nt: TGTGCCAGCAGTGTTTCCAGTTCGGATGAAGCTTTCTTT

v_gene: TRBV6-1
d_gene: TRBD1
j_gene: TRBJ2-6
abundance: .
CDR3aa: CASRPGQGRFAGANVLTF
CDR3nt: TGTGCCAGCAGACCCGGACAGGGAAGATTCGCTGGGGCCAACGTCCTGACTTTC

v_gene: TRBV2
d_gene: TRBD2
j_gene: TRBJ2-1
abundance: many
CDR3aa: CASSGGLAGASREQFF
CDR3nt: TGTGCCAGCAGTGGGGGACTAGCGGGAGCCTCGAGAGAGCAGTTCTTC

v_gene: TRBV12-3/TRBV12-4
d_gene: TRBD1
j_gene: TRBJ2-7
abundance: many
CDR3aa: CASSSNTGGVGYEQYF
CDR3nt: TGTGCCAGCAGCTCGAATACAGGGGGCGTGGGGTACGAGCAGTACTTC

v_gene: TRBV28
d_gene: .
j_gene: TRBJ2-7
abundance: .
CDR3aa: CASNTIPYEQYF
CDR3nt: TGTGCCAGCAATACAATACCCTACGAGCAGTACTTC

v_gene: TRBV24-1
d_gene: .
j_gene: TRBJ2-1
abundance: .
CDR3aa: CATSDPGQAEQFF
CDR3nt: TGTGCCACCAGTGATCCAGGGCAGGCTGAGCAGTTCTTC

v_gene: TRBV6-1
d_gene: .
j_gene: TRBJ1-1
abundance: many
CDR3aa: CASSPIPGESEHTEAFF
CDR3nt: TGTGCCAGCAGTCCTATCCCAGGGGAATCGGAACACACTGAAGCTTTCTTT

v_gene: TRBV11-2
d_gene: .
j_gene: TRBJ1-4
abundance: many
CDR3aa: CASSFSGTSHEKLFF
CDR3nt: TGTGCCAGCAGCTTCTCCGGGACGTCGCATGAAAAACTGTTTTTT

v_gene: TRBV19
d_gene: .
j_gene: TRBJ1-4
abundance: .
CDR3aa: CASSVGRTTNEKLFF
CDR3nt: TGTGCCAGTAGTGTGGGGAGAACAACTAATGAAAAACTGTTTTTT

v_gene: TRBV9
d_gene: TRBD2
j_gene: TRBJ2-1
abundance: few
CDR3aa: CASSGEGVYNEQFF
CDR3nt: TGTGCCAGCAGCGGGGAGGGAGTCTACAATGAGCAGTTCTTC

v_gene: TRBV12-3/TRBV12-4
d_gene: .
j_gene: TRBJ2-2
abundance: many
CDR3aa: CASRRDGGELFF
CDR3nt: TGTGCCAGCAGAAGGGACGGCGGGGAGCTGTTTTTT

v_gene: TRBV12-3/TRBV12-4
d_gene: TRBD1
j_gene: TRBJ2-2
abundance: many
CDR3aa: CASSKGQGAIGELFF
CDR3nt: TGTGCCAGCAGTAAGGGACAGGGGGCAATCGGGGAGCTGTTTTTT

v_gene: TRBV5-1
d_gene: .
j_gene: TRBJ1-2
abundance: many
CDR3aa: CASSLIGFGSYGYTF
CDR3nt: TGCGCCAGCAGCTTGATCGGGTTTGGCAGTTATGGCTACACCTTC

v_gene: TRBV3-1
d_gene: TRBD1
j_gene: TRBJ2-1
abundance: many
CDR3aa: CASSQGGTGIHNEQFF
CDR3nt: TGTGCCAGCAGCCAGGGTGGGACAGGGATCCACAATGAGCAGTTCTTC

v_gene: TRBV2
d_gene: TRBD2
j_gene: TRBJ2-1
abundance: .
CDR3aa: CARGLAIEQFF
CDR3nt: TGTGCCAGGGGACTAGCGATTGAGCAGTTCTTC